One T cell receptor (beta chain) is described in this entry. The antigen remains unidentified. The sample originates from a study of cytomegalovirus exposure and HLA in healthy donors. Germline V gene sequence: CDR1 SGHKS, CDR2 YYEKEE (reference sequence). V was clipped by 4 bases and J by 0 bases, with 10 bases between them. The CDR3 loop spans 14 amino acids. General study results and limits: TCR beta chain V- and J-gene trimming was linked, in a later analysis, to a missense variant in DCLRE1C.

Primers included in the PCR were 60 Vbeta and 13 Jbeta primers. The protocol was immunoSEQ multiplex PCR, while the TCRdb copy is restricted to in-frame clones and leaves out a portion. The sample features tens of thousands of clones, with 3.5% to 4% in its top ten. The sequence was obtained from a male donor in good health and CMV-seronegative. Specimen: PBMCs. The chain employs TRBV5-5 and TRBJ1-1; D possibly corresponds to TRBD1 (6 bases). CDR3: CASSAGQMNTEAFF. CDR3 bases: TGTGCCAGCAGCGCCGGACAGATGAACACTGAAGCTTTCTTT.